The T cell receptor (beta chain) under discussion was sequenced for a study of blood T cell repertoires in COVID-19. The protocol was immunoSEQ multiplex PCR, while the TCRdb copy is restricted to in-frame clones and leaves out a portion. The sample contains hundreds of thousands of clones, 70% to 85% of which appear only once. The sequencing input was peripheral blood. The source of this sequence is an older man with acute or convalescent COVID-19.

CDR3 nucleotide sequence: TGTGCCAGCAGGGACACCATAATTGTATATAATTCACCCCTCCACTTT. This codes for CASRDTIIVYNSPLHF. The gene calls are TRBV27 and TRBJ1-6; perhaps TRBD1 as D (5 bases). The CDR3 spans 16 residues. Trimming cost V 6 bases and J 4 bases, with 16 bases left between them. Germline V CDR1 and CDR2: MNHEY, SMNVEV (reference sequence).